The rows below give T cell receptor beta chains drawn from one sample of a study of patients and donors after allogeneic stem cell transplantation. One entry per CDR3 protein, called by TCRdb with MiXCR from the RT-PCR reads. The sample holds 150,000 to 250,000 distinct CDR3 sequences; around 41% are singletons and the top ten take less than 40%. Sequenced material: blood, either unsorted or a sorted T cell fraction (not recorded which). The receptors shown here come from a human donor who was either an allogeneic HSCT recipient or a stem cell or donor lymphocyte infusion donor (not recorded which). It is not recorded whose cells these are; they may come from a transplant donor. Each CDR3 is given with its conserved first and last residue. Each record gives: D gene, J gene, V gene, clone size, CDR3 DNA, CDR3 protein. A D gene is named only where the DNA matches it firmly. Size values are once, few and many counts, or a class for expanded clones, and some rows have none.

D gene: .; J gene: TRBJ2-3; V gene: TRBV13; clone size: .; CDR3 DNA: TGTGCCAGCAGCTTAGATTCCCGGCGAGGCACAGATACGCAGTATTTT; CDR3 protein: CASSLDSRRGTDTQYF
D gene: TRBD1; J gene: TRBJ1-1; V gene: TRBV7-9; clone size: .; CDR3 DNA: TGTGCCAGCAGCCGCCGGGACAGGGCCACTGAAGCTTTCTTT; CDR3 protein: CASSRRDRATEAFF
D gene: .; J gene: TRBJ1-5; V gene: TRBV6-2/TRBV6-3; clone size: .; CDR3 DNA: TGTGCCAGCAGTTCCCAGTGGCCCCAGCATTTT; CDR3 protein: CASSSQWPQHF
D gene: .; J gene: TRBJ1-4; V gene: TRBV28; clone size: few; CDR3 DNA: TGTGCCAGCAGTTTAGTGAGGGCAGCCAATGAAAAACTGTTTTTT; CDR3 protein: CASSLVRAANEKLFF
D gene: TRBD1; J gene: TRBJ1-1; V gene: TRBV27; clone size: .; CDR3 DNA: TGTGCCAGCACCCTGACAGGGACGGGCACTGAAGCTTTCTTT; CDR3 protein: CASTLTGTGTEAFF
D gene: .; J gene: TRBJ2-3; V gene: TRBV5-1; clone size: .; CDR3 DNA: TGCGCCAGCAGCTTGGCCGAGTCAGATACGCAGTATTTT; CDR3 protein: CASSLAESDTQYF
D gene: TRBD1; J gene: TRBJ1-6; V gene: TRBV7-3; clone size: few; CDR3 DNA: TGTGCCAGCAGCTTCCGACAGGGAGATTCACCCCTCCACTTT; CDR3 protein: CASSFRQGDSPLHF
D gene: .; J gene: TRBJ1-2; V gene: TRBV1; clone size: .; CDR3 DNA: TGCACCAGCAGCCCCTCCGGACGGACTAACTATGGCTACACCTTC; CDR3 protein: CTSSPSGRTNYGYTF
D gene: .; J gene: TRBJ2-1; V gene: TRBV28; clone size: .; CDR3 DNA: TGTGCCAGCAGTTCGCCAGCCGGCCTAGACCTCTACAATGAGCAGTTCTTC; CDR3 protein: CASSSPAGLDLYNEQFF
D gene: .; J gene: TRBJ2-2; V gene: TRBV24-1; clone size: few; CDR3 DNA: TGTGCCACCAGTGACGCCCCCCGAGGGCCGTACGGGGAGCTGTTTTTT; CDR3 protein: CATSDAPRGPYGELFF
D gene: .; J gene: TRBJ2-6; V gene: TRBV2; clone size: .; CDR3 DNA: TGTGCCAGCAGTGACTCAGGGGCAATGGTTGGGTCTGGGGCCAACGTCCTGACTTTC; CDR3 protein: CASSDSGAMVGSGANVLTF
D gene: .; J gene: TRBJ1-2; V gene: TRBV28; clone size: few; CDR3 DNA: TGTGCCAGCAGTTTACGGGGTCGCCTAGGCTACACCTTC; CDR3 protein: CASSLRGRLGYTF
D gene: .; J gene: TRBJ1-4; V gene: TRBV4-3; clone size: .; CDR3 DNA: TGCGCCAGCAGCCAAGAAGCCGGGGCGAAGGGTGAAAAACTGTTTTTT; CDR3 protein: CASSQEAGAKGEKLFF
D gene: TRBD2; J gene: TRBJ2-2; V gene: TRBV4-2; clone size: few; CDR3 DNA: TGTGCCAGCAGCCATGGGATTAGCGGGTCCACCGGGGAGCTGTTTTTT; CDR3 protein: CASSHGISGSTGELFF
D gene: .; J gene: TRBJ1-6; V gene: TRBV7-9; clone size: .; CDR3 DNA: TGTGCCAGCAGCTCACCTGGGTCGGGGAATTCACCCCTCCACTTT; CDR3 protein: CASSSPGSGNSPLHF
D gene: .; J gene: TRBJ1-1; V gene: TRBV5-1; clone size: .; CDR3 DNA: TGCGCCAGCAGCTTGGGTATAGGCACTGAAGCTTTCTTT; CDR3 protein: CASSLGIGTEAFF